One sample yielded the 10 T cell receptor beta chains listed below, sequenced in a study of Ad26.COV2.S vaccination and SARS-CoV-2 variants (dated by TCRdb to about 2021). Libraries were made using the immunoSEQ multiplex PCR assay. Here the immuneACCESS table is served through TCRdb, limited to in-frame sequences with V and J called. Missing clones are a known gap in these copies; in checked studies unresolved V genes cover under half, and the rest lacks a known reason. Here the sample has approximately 350,000 clones; about 83% occur a single time. About 7.4% of the sample comes from the top ten. This specimen's treatment or condition label, per the study, means: about 20 received Ad26.COV2.S at low or high dose, single or two shots; several received placebo; per-sample allocation not given. For vaccine and placebo recipients, repertoires were sequenced using samples collected on day 63 after the first injection.

The sequencing used peripheral blood, collected in a trial of Ad26.COV2.S vaccine versus placebo. These receptors were collected from a person aged 18 to 59 who received the Ad26.COV2.S COVID-19 vaccine or a placebo.

This chain links TRBV6-5 with TRBJ1-1, with D maybe TRBD1 (6 bases). Trimming pared 6 bases from V and 5 bases from J, leaving 16 bases between. The CDR3 contains 14 residues. CDR1 and CDR2 (germline): MNHEY, SVGAGI. In DNA form, the CDR3 reads TGTGCCAGCAGCGCCACCACAGGGCGGACTGAAGCTTTCTTT. This gives the protein CASSATTGRTEAFF.

The chain joins TRBV7-3 to TRBJ2-1, with 9 bases fitting TRBD2. CDR1 SGHTA and CDR2 FQGTGA come from the germline V gene. The CDR3 contains 16 residues. J was trimmed by 5 bases and V by 6 bases; bases with no gene match: 11. CDR3 amino acids: CASRDWGLALHNEQFF. In nucleotides, the CDR3 is TGTGCCAGCAGGGATTGGGGACTAGCTCTCCACAATGAGCAGTTCTTC.

The genes are TRBV10-3 and TRBJ1-1; perhaps TRBD1 as D (5 bases). CDR3 length equals 14 residues. V lost 0 bases to trimming and J lost 11 bases, with 16 bases between them. Germline V gene lookup returns CDR1 ENHRY and CDR2 SYGVKD. The CDR3 DNA is TGTGCCATCAGTGAGTCGGCGGTGCAGGGTAACGCTTTCTTT. Translating gives CAISESAVQGNAFF.

V usage is TRBV18 and J usage is TRBJ2-7; possibly TRBD2 for D (6 bases). The V end lost 3 bases, the J end lost 1 base, and 13 bases lay between the germline ends. Per germline, CDR1 KGHSH and CDR2 LQKENI. The CDR3 has 15 residues. Here the CDR3 reads CASSPSGVGSYEQYF. As DNA, the CDR3 is TGTGCCAGCTCACCGTCGGGGGTAGGATCCTACGAGCAGTACTTC.

This clone was counted a single time. The chain uses TRBV4-1 and TRBJ2-1; TRBD2 matches 9 bases. J was trimmed by 6 bases and V by 4 bases; bases with no gene match: 7. The germline V gene encodes CDR1 MGHRA and CDR2 YSYEKL. This CDR3 contains 15 residues. The CDR3 loop is CASSLDRLAANEQFF. The CDR3 DNA reads TGCGCCAGCAGCCTCGATCGACTAGCGGCCAATGAGCAGTTCTTC.

This sequence joins TRBV29-1 and TRBJ2-2; D unclear. V was trimmed by 4 bases and J by 2 bases, leaving 11 bases between them. Germline CDR1 is SQVTM and CDR2 is ANQGSEA. The CDR3 runs 14 residues. CDR3 sequence (DNA): TGCAGCGTTGTCCCCGAACGAAACACCGGGGAGCTGTTTTTT. It is translated as CSVVPERNTGELFF.

The chain links TRBV9 to TRBJ2-6, with 10 bases matching TRBD1. Germline CDR1 SGDLS, CDR2 YYNGEE. V lost 6 bases and J lost 0; bases outside the gene matches: 6. This CDR3 comprises 17 residues. DNA for the CDR3: TGTGCCAGCACCCGACAGGGGGCAATCTCTGGGGCCAACGTCCTGACTTTC. Its protein product is CASTRQGAISGANVLTF.

The rearrangement links TRBV4-1 to TRBJ1-6; D unclear. The V gene lost 3 bases and the J gene lost 6 bases, with 9 bases spanning the gap. Germline CDR1 reads MGHRA; CDR2 reads YSYEKL. The CDR3 loop spans 14 amino acids. In DNA, the CDR3 is TGCGCCAGCAGCCAGGGAGGCCCTAATTCACCCCTCCACTTT. Amino acids: CASSQGGPNSPLHF.

CDR3 nucleotides: TGTGCCAGCAGCCAAGAGACAGGGGCTTTCGAAAAACTGTTTTTT. Translated: CASSQETGAFEKLFF. The chain uses TRBV3-1 (or the pseudogene TRBV3-2) and TRBJ1-4; 8 nucleotides match TRBD1. Germline V gene data show CDR1 as LGHDT and CDR2 as YNNKEL (reference sequence). This CDR3 is built from 15 residues. J lost 8 bases, V lost 0 bases, and 5 bases had no gene match.

The chain couples TRBV12-3 or TRBV12-4 to TRBJ1-2; perhaps TRBD1 as D (6 bases). V lost 5 bases and J 8 bases, leaving 12 bases between the germline ends. The CDR3 extends over 12 amino acids. The CDR3 loop reads CASSKGGIGYTF. The CDR3 DNA sequence: TGTGCCAGCAGTAAAGGGGGGATCGGCTACACCTTC.